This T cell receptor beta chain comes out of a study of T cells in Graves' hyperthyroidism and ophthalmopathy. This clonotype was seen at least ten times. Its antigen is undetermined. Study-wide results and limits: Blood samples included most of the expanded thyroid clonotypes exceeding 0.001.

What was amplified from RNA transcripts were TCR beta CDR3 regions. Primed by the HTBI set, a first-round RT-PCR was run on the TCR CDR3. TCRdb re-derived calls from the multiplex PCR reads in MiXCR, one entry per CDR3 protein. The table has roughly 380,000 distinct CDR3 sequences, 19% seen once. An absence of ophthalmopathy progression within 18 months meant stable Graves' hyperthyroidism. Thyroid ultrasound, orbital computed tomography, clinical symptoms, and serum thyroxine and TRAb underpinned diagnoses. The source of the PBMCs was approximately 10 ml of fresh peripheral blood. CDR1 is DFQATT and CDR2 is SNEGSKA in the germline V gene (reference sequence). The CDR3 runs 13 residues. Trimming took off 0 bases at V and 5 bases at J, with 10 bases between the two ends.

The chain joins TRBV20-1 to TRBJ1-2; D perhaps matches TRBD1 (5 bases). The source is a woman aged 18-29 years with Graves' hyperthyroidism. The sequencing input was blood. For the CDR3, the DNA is TGCAGTGCTAGAGAGGGGACGGAGTATGGCTACACCTTC. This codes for CSAREGTEYGYTF.